The 29 T cell receptor beta chains presented below share a single source sample, sequenced in a study of beta chain features in type 1 diabetes. Reverse transcription of all isolated RNA meant that expressed TCRB transcripts were sequenced. Some clones are missing from TCRdb's copy, which holds only in-frame ones; the method was immunoSEQ multiplex PCR. The data contain approximately 730,000 clones, over 10% of them singletons. General study points: In all four CD4+ subsets, TCRB CDR3 length was significantly, moderately reduced in type 1 diabetes.

Their antigen targets remain unknown. The sequencing input was naive CD4+ T cells from blood. All receptors come from a man aged 18 to 35 with type 1 diabetes.

J is TRBJ1-2 and V is TRBV29-1; 7 nucleotides align to TRBD1. CDR1 and CDR2 (germline): SQVTM, ANQGSEA. The junction had 6 bases not matched to a gene; V was cut back by 8 bases and J by 3 bases. CDR3 size: 12 residues. The CDR3 is CSIGQAYYGYTF. The CDR3 DNA follows: TGCAGCATTGGACAGGCCTACTATGGCTACACCTTC. Filled out from reference TRBV29-1 and TRBJ1-2, the complete variable domain reads SAVISQKPSRDICQRGTSLTIQCQVDSQVTMMFWYRQQPGQSLTLIATANQGSEATYESGFVIDKFPISRPNLTFSTLTVSNMSPEDSSIYLCSIGQAYYGYTFGSGTRLTVV.

The rearrangement links TRBV5-6 to TRBJ2-3, with D unresolved. Trimming left V 0 bases short and J 0 bases short, with 2 bases between. CDR1 and CDR2 from the germline V gene are SGHDT and YYEEEE. This CDR3 is built from 13 residues. The CDR3 sequence: CASSLVSTDTQYF. The DNA of the CDR3 is TGTGCCAGCAGCTTGGTAAGCACAGATACGCAGTATTTT.

This clone showed up just a few times. The chain employs TRBV29-1 and TRBJ1-2, with 7 positions matching TRBD1. CDR1 is SQVTM and CDR2 is ANQGSEA in the germline V gene. The CDR3 is made up of 15 amino acids. V trimming: 0 bases; J trimming: 5 bases; junction bases outside the gene matches: 9. CDR3 region: CSVEDQTGVGYGYTF. In DNA, the CDR3 is TGCAGCGTTGAAGATCAAACAGGGGTTGGGTATGGCTACACCTTC.

V and J are TRBV6-6 and TRBJ2-2, with 9 bases identical to TRBD1. The germline V gene has CDR1 MNHNY and CDR2 SVGAGI (reference sequence). V was pared by 7 bases and J by 2 bases, with 5 bases of the junction left unmatched. The CDR3 has 15 amino acids. CDR3 sequence reads: CASNLGQGNTGELFF. For the CDR3, the DNA is TGTGCCAGCAACCTGGGACAGGGAAACACCGGGGAGCTGTTTTTT.

The CDR3 DNA sequence: TGTGCCAGCAGCTTAAGGGCCCTGAGCTCCTACAATGAGCAGTTCTTC. Its translation is CASSLRALSSYNEQFF. The gene calls are TRBV7-3 and TRBJ2-1, with no clear D. Germline CDR1 reads SGHTA; CDR2 reads FQGTGA. The V end was cut by 1 base, the J end by 0 bases, with 10 bases between. The CDR3 runs 16 residues.

The J gene is TRBJ2-2, the V gene TRBV5-1; D gene unclear. Trimming took off 1 base at V and 7 bases at J, with 8 bases between the two ends. From germline, CDR1 is SGHRS and CDR2 YFSETQ. The length of the CDR3 is 13 residues. The CDR3 sequence: CASSLQVIGELFF. The CDR3, as DNA: TGCGCCAGCAGCTTGCAAGTCATCGGGGAGCTGTTTTTT.

The gene calls are TRBV28 and TRBJ1-5; the D gene is possibly TRBD1 (5 bases). V lost 11 bases and J lost 3, with 20 bases in between. CDR1 MDHEN and CDR2 SYDVKM come from the germline V gene. The CDR3 consists of 15 residues. Here the CDR3 DNA reads TGTGCCTCCTCCGGTGGGGACGTCCTCAATCAGCCCCAGCATTTT. Its protein product is CASSGGDVLNQPQHF.

Only a few counts were recorded for this clone. The chain has TRBV29-1 and TRBJ2-7, with TRBD1 matching 8 bases. The CDR3 contains 14 residues. Looked up from germline, CDR1 is SQVTM and CDR2 is ANQGSEA. Unmatched junction bases numbered 13, after V lost 6 bases and J lost 6 bases. CDR3 nucleotide sequence: TGCAGCGTCTCCTCGGCAGGGGGCACCGCCGAGCAGTACTTC. Residues: CSVSSAGGTAEQYF.

This clone has only a few counts. This rearrangement joins TRBV18 to TRBJ2-3, with 10 nucleotides matching TRBD2. Germline CDR1 reads KGHSH; CDR2 reads LQKENI. V dropped 3 bases and J dropped 3; count of bases not matched to a gene: 6. This CDR3 has 16 amino acids. Here the CDR3 reads CASSPSGGAGTDTQYF. CDR3 nucleotide sequence: TGTGCCAGCTCACCGAGCGGGGGGGCCGGGACAGATACGCAGTATTTT.

Only a few counts were recorded for this clone. The chain employs TRBV19 and TRBJ2-5, with a possible D match to TRBD1 (6 bases). This CDR3 is built from 14 residues. V was shortened by 4 bases and J by 5 bases, with 14 bases between the two germline ends. Looked up from germline, CDR1 is LNHDA and CDR2 is SQIVND (reference sequence). The CDR3 DNA reads TGTGCCAGTAGTACTACAGGGCTGGGGGAGACCCAGTACTTC. It is translated as CASSTTGLGETQYF.

The chain has TRBV9 and TRBJ1-4; D is possibly TRBD1 (5 bases). The CDR3 consists of 14 residues. Trimming shortened V by 3 bases and J by 8 bases, and 14 bases separated the two germline ends. CDR1 is SGDLS and CDR2 is YYNGEE in the germline V gene. The CDR3 reads CASSARDLGEKLFF. The CDR3 DNA follows: TGTGCCAGCAGCGCTCGGGACCTTGGGGAAAAACTGTTTTTT.

This chain connects TRBV4-2 to TRBJ2-3; D assignment may be TRBD1 or TRBD2 (5 bases each). The CDR3 runs to 15 residues. Trimming stripped 0 bases from V and 2 bases from J, with 9 bases between. Germline lookup yields CDR1 LGHNA and CDR2 YNFKEQ. CDR3 DNA: TGTGCCAGCAGCCAAGAAGGGACCATCACAGATACGCAGTATTTT. Its protein product is CASSQEGTITDTQYF.

This clone was counted only a few times. The same CDR3 is also encoded by other DNA sequences in this sample. The chain joins TRBV9 to TRBJ2-2, with 8 bases identical to TRBD1. The CDR3 runs 16 residues. From germline, CDR1 is SGDLS and CDR2 YYNGEE. The J segment lost 1 base and the V segment lost 0 bases, leaving 2 bases of the junction unmatched. The CDR3 region has the DNA TGTGCCAGCAGCGTAGGAGGGACAGGGAACACCGGGGAGCTGTTTTTT. It codes for CASSVGGTGNTGELFF.

This chain joins TRBV30 and TRBJ2-3, with D maybe TRBD1 (5 bases). The length of the CDR3 is 12 residues. Trimming stripped 3 bases from V and 11 bases from J, with 15 bases between. Germline V CDR1 and CDR2: GTSNPN, SVGIG (reference sequence). CDR3 region: CAWSDRTWLQYF. The CDR3 DNA reads as TGTGCCTGGAGCGACAGAACCTGGCTGCAGTATTTT.

V usage is TRBV6-5 and J usage is TRBJ1-2; TRBD1 is a possible D gene (6 bases). This CDR3 region has 13 residues. The ends were cut back, 5 bases at V and 6 bases at J, with 13 bases in the middle. Germline-derived CDR1 and CDR2 are MNHEY and SVGAGI. CDR3 sequence reads: CASSTRTADGYTF. The CDR3 region has the DNA TGTGCCAGCAGTACCAGGACAGCCGATGGCTACACCTTC.

This clone was detected a few times. The chain employs TRBV19 and TRBJ1-1; D not resolved. Germline assignment: CDR1 LNHDA and CDR2 SQIVND (reference sequence). The V gene lost 4 bases and the J gene lost 1 base, with 7 bases spanning the gap. The CDR3 has 13 amino acids. For the CDR3, the DNA is TGTGCCAGTAGTAAGCTCTCGAACACTGAAGCTTTCTTT. Amino acid sequence: CASSKLSNTEAFF.

The chain recombines TRBV5-4 with TRBJ2-3; 7 bases agree with TRBD2. V lost 4 bases and J lost 4; bases outside the gene matches: 12. CDR3 length equals 16 residues. Germline values: CDR1 SGHNT, CDR2 YYREEE (reference sequence). Here the CDR3 reads CASSPAGTISADTQYF. The CDR3, as DNA: TGTGCCAGCAGCCCGGCAGGGACTATCAGCGCAGATACGCAGTATTTT.

In its sample, this clone was seen a few times. This chain connects TRBV7-6 to TRBJ2-1; D gene uncertain. The CDR3 covers 15 residues. Between the trimmed V and J ends, which lost 6 bases and 0 bases, there was a span of 12 bases. Germline V gives CDR1 SGHVS, CDR2 FNYEAQ. CDR3 sequence: CASSSVGSSYNEQFF. CDR3 DNA: TGTGCCAGCAGTTCCGTCGGAAGCTCCTACAATGAGCAGTTCTTC.

This clone was detected only a few times. The genes are TRBV6-5 and TRBJ2-7; 7 nucleotides match TRBD1. The CDR3 is 12 residues long. V lost 6 bases to trimming and J lost 2 bases; unmatched junction nucleotides: 1. Germline values: CDR1 MNHEY, CDR2 SVGAGI. The CDR3 region has the DNA TGTGCCAGCAGACAGGGGACCTACGAGCAGTACTTC. This codes for CASRQGTYEQYF.

This clone was seen a few times. The chain joins TRBV27 to TRBJ2-3; the match to TRBD2 covers 8 bases. This CDR3 region has 15 residues. Trimming took 7 bases from V and 3 from J; bases not matched to a gene: 9. Germline V gene lookup returns CDR1 MNHEY and CDR2 SMNVEV (reference sequence). CDR3 coding DNA: TGTGCCAGCACCTCAGCGGGGGAGCCTACAGATACGCAGTATTTT. This gives the protein CASTSAGEPTDTQYF.

This clone was detected once. The V call is TRBV7-2, the J call TRBJ2-5, with 7 positions matching TRBD2. Germline V gene lookup returns CDR1 SGHTA and CDR2 FQGNSA. The CDR3 covers 14 residues. Germline trimming cut 3 bases from V and 4 bases from J; bases unmatched to any gene: 5. CDR3 in DNA: TGTGCCAGCAGCTTGGGTCCGGGGGGAGAGACCCAGTACTTC. As protein: CASSLGPGGETQYF.

Comments on this clone: This sample also contains other DNA sequences that code for the same CDR3. V gene TRBV7-3 combines with J gene TRBJ1-1; D not certain. Deletions cut 3 bases from V and 0 bases from J, with 5 bases between. This CDR3 contains 13 residues. Per the germline V gene, CDR1 is SGHTA and CDR2 is FQGTGA. The DNA of the CDR3 is TGTGCCAGCAGCTTGAATGTGAACACTGAAGCTTTCTTT. Its translation is CASSLNVNTEAFF.

This clone was detected a few times. The chain carries TRBV30 and TRBJ1-5; TRBD1 is a possible D gene (5 bases). Germline V gene lookup returns CDR1 GTSNPN and CDR2 SVGIG (reference sequence). Deletions cut 0 bases from V and 5 bases from J, with 11 bases between. The CDR3 consists of 14 residues. CDR3 DNA: TGTGCCTGGAGTGTGGGGACTTCAGATCAGCCCCAGCATTTT. It codes for CAWSVGTSDQPQHF.

This chain uses TRBV9 with TRBJ2-5; 7 bases are a match to TRBD1. The CDR3 extends over 15 amino acids. V trimming: 3 bases; J trimming: 4 bases; junction bases outside the gene matches: 9. CDR1 is SGDLS and CDR2 is YYNGEE in the germline V gene. In nucleotides, the CDR3 is TGTGCCAGCAGCGCCGACAGGGCAGGGTCAGAGACCCAGTACTTC. Translating it yields CASSADRAGSETQYF.

This clone has just a few counts. The chain couples TRBV5-4 to TRBJ2-1, with TRBD1 identical over 9 bases. J gave up 8 bases and V 3 bases, and 3 bases lay outside the gene matches. The CDR3 has 13 amino acids. Germline V gene sequence: CDR1 SGHNT, CDR2 YYREEE (reference sequence). CDR3 amino acids: CASSSGQGDEQFF. CDR3 nucleotide sequence: TGTGCCAGCAGCTCGGGACAGGGCGATGAGCAGTTCTTC.

This clone was observed a few times. This chain joins TRBV18 and TRBJ2-1, with D possibly being TRBD1 (6 bases). CDR1 is KGHSH, CDR2 LQKENI, per germline. Trimming removed 6 bases from V and 2 bases from J, with 11 bases in between. This CDR3 has 14 amino acids. The CDR3 DNA reads TGTGCCAGCTCCTCGCAGGGGACCTACAATGAGCAGTTCTTC. Encoded protein: CASSSQGTYNEQFF.

The sample holds a few counts of this clone. CDR3: CASSLLGLADYEQYF. The CDR3 nucleotides are TGTGCCAGCAGTTTACTGGGACTAGCGGACTACGAGCAGTACTTC. This rearrangement joins TRBV28 to TRBJ2-7; TRBD2 matches at 11 bases. From germline, CDR1 is MDHEN and CDR2 SYDVKM. The CDR3 consists of 15 residues. The trim removed 2 bases at V and 3 bases at J, leaving 3 bases unmatched. Using reference TRBV28 and TRBJ2-7 for the parts outside the CDR3, the full variable domain is DVKVTQSSRYLVKRTGEKVFLECVQDMDHENMFWYRQDPGLGLRLIYFSYDVKMKEKGDIPEGYSVSREKKERFSLILESASTNQTSMYLCASSLLGLADYEQYFGPGTRLTVT.

The chain carries TRBV2 and TRBJ2-1, with D perhaps given as TRBD1 or TRBD2 (6 bases each). This CDR3 is 18 amino acids long. V lost 5 bases and J 0 bases, leaving 20 bases between the germline ends. The germline CDR1 and CDR2 sequences are SNHLY and FYNNEI. CDR3 sequence (DNA): TGTGCCAGCAGTACCTCCGGGACAATGGGAGGCTCCTACAATGAGCAGTTCTTC. This codes for CASSTSGTMGGSYNEQFF.

This clone appeared a few times. Different DNA sequences within this sample yield the same CDR3. V usage is TRBV30 and J usage is TRBJ1-5, with 9 positions matching TRBD1. V shed 5 bases and J 4 bases; nucleotides not matched to a gene: 0. Germline V CDR1 and CDR2: GTSNPN, SVGIG (reference sequence). This CDR3 has 12 amino acids. The CDR3 DNA follows: TGTGCCTGGGGACAGGGGAATCAGCCCCAGCATTTT. It yields the protein CAWGQGNQPQHF.